This TCR beta chain was identified in a study of blood T cell repertoires in COVID-19 (dated by TCRdb to about 2020). Regarding the research as a whole: Collaborator samples came from the United States, Italy and Spain and covered acute and convalescent phases of COVID-19. The prospective study material was composed of cDNA or gDNA derived from T cells, B-cell-depleted T cells, or PBMCs. Subjects who had been exposed to COVID-19, were actively infected with it, or had recovered from it provided the deeply sampled blood TCRbeta repertoires that made up the dataset. The repertoires were made available in a free public database intended to serve as a resource for research on the immune response to SARS-CoV-2. Samples were obtained from the ongoing ImmuneRACE study (first 160 participants) and from about 1,300 subjects provided by 6 global collaborators. Nearly every sample came with metadata listing a de-identified subject ID, COVID-19 status, age in years and sex. Where HLA class I and class II types were available, the types were taken from metadata supplied by the sample provider, not from assay-based typing. Points the paper makes about the study in general: The quantity of clinical and demographic metadata differed by source and by participant and was supplied without curation.

TCRbeta CDR3 regions were amplified from genomic DNA using the immunoSEQ Assay, a bias-controlled multiplex PCR. The authors' analysis ran thus. Within the assay, amplification of reference gene primers was used to estimate how many nucleated cells each sample contained. To quantify the absolute abundance of each unique TCRbeta CDR3 rearrangement, sequence reads were collapsed and filtered. For each sample, productive Simpson clonality was calculated as the square root of Simpson's diversity index across productive rearrangements. TCRdb obtained this table from immuneACCESS and retained in-frame rearrangements with V and J assigned. These tables miss some clones; where compared with another copy, unresolved V genes account for less than half of the shortfall, and the remainder is unexplained. Clonal size and the V and J genes are those of that table, whereas D and trimming came from the DNA. The sample table records over 60,000 clones; 86% of these occur just once. The ten biggest clones cover 13% of the sample.

Each collaborating institution followed its own protocols to collect whole blood in K2EDTA tubes. For TCRbeta analysis, collaborators shipped samples in one of three forms: frozen whole blood, isolated PBMCs, or DNA extracted from either of those sample types. As regards this clone: It lacks a known antigen. Base qualities are not at hand, and no much larger clone is one base apart.

The germline V gene supplies CDR1 MGHRA and CDR2 YSYEKL. Reading from cysteine to phenylalanine, the CDR3 counts 15 amino acids. Only the CDR3 region is kept as DNA, spanning 45 bases read in frame from base 1. V and J are trimmed by 3 bases and 2 bases, and the gene matches miss 3 bases of the junction. The chain employs TRBV4-1 and TRBJ2-7; a stretch of 11 junction bases matches TRBD1. The source is a woman in her fifties or sixties with acute or convalescent COVID-19. Sequencing input: peripheral blood. The nucleotides read TGCGCCAGCAGCCACGGGACAGGGGGTCCCTACGAGCAGTACTTC. It codes for CASSHGTGGPYEQYF.